What follows are 5 T cell receptor beta chains derived from one specimen sequenced in a study of blood T cell repertoires in COVID-19. Clones were read by immunoSEQ multiplex PCR, and TCRdb kept only the in-frame ones, dropping some. The sample has approximately 300,000 clones; about nine tenths are singletons. Sequenced material: PBMCs or T cells enriched from blood (not recorded which). All receptors derive from a man aged 55 to 70 who had recovered from COVID-19.

The chain carries TRBV3-1 (or the pseudogene TRBV3-2) and TRBJ2-2; TRBD2 agrees at 9 bases. The CDR3 is 18 amino acids. CDR1 and CDR2 (germline): LGHDT, YNNKEL (reference sequence). The V and J ends lost 1 base and 7 bases, in that order; junction bases with no gene match: 13. CDR3 bases: TGTGCCAGCAGCCAAGGGGAAACGGCGGGAGGGCCCGGCGGGGAGCTGTTTTTT. Amino acid sequence: CASSQGETAGGPGGELFF.

This chain joins TRBV5-5 and TRBJ2-2, with D tentatively TRBD2 (7 bases). V lost 4 bases, J lost 4 bases, and 17 bases lay in between. The germline V gene encodes CDR1 SGHKS and CDR2 YYEKEE (reference sequence). This CDR3 is built from 16 residues. In nucleotides, the CDR3 is TGTGCCAGCAGCCCCGCTAGGGGGGGGAGCACCGGGGAGCTGTTTTTT. Amino acids: CASSPARGGSTGELFF.

The genes are TRBV28 and TRBJ1-3; no firm D call. The V end was cut by 7 bases, the J end by 2 bases, with 15 bases between. The CDR3 spans 15 residues. Germline V gene data show CDR1 as MDHEN and CDR2 as SYDVKM. CDR3 in amino acids: CASTADYIPGNTIYF. The CDR3 DNA follows: TGTGCCAGCACCGCAGACTATATCCCTGGAAACACCATATATTTT. The entire variable domain, with the rest obtained from reference TRBV28 and TRBJ1-3, is as follows: DVKVTQSSRYLVKRTGEKVFLECVQDMDHENMFWYRQDPGLGLRLIYFSYDVKMKEKGDIPEGYSVSREKKERFSLILESASTNQTSMYLCASTADYIPGNTIYFGEGSWLTVV.

This chain joins TRBV5-4 and TRBJ1-2, with TRBD1 identical over 10 bases. CDR3 length: 15 residues. Germline CDR1 SGHNT, CDR2 YYREEE (reference sequence). V was pared by 3 bases and J by 6 bases, with 8 bases of the junction left unmatched. The CDR3 sequence is CASSWGDRGFHGYTF. In DNA form, the CDR3 reads TGTGCCAGCAGCTGGGGGGACAGGGGTTTCCATGGCTACACCTTC.

The rearrangement uses TRBV5-1 and TRBJ2-1, with D uncertain. The CDR3 loop spans 15 amino acids. Deletions cut 2 bases from V and 0 bases from J, with 9 bases between. Looked up from germline, CDR1 is SGHRS and CDR2 is YFSETQ. In DNA form, the CDR3 reads TGCGCCAGCAGCTTACCAAGCCCCTCCTACAATGAGCAGTTCTTC. Residues: CASSLPSPSYNEQFF.